The 7 T cell receptor beta chains listed next were all sequenced from one sample in a study of technical replicates of blood from a few donors. The data were produced by immunoSEQ multiplex PCR, yet TCRdb's version contains in-frame clones alone and is incomplete. The repertoire holds about 56,000 clones, with around 96% as singletons. Sequencing was performed on PBMCs. The source of these receptors is a human donor in good health. Some clones in this sample may be carry-over from other donors' samples.

The chain uses TRBV7-9 and TRBJ2-1, with D possibly being TRBD1 (6 bases). Germline V lookup: CDR1 SEHNR, CDR2 FQNEAQ (reference sequence). The CDR3 is 15 residues long. V dropped 5 bases and J dropped 2 bases, with 13 bases sitting between them. Here the CDR3 reads CASSPQGIAYNEQFF. CDR3 DNA: TGTGCCAGCAGCCCCCAGGGGATTGCCTACAATGAGCAGTTCTTC.

V usage is TRBV5-1 and J usage is TRBJ2-7; the match to TRBD1 covers 8 bases. Germline values: CDR1 SGHRS, CDR2 YFSETQ. CDR3 length: 14 amino acids. The V gene end was trimmed by 3 bases and the J gene end by 2 bases; junction bases not matched to a gene: 4. The CDR3 DNA reads TGCGCCAGCAGCTACCAGGGGGCCGCCTACGAGCAGTACTTC. This gives the protein CASSYQGAAYEQYF.

The chain is built from TRBV18 and TRBJ2-7; D not certain. This CDR3 is 14 amino acids long. Trimming stripped 0 bases from V and 2 bases from J, with 8 bases between. Germline V gene lookup returns CDR1 KGHSH and CDR2 LQKENI. CDR3 amino acids: CASSPPYGAYEQYF. The CDR3 DNA sequence: TGTGCCAGCTCACCACCCTACGGAGCCTACGAGCAGTACTTC.

The chain carries TRBV10-3 and TRBJ2-2; the match to TRBD1 covers 8 bases. The CDR3 extends over 16 amino acids. With 2 bases clipped from V and 2 bases from J, the junction kept 4 bases outside the gene matches. Germline-derived CDR1 and CDR2 are ENHRY and SYGVKD. The CDR3 loop is CAISEGSGGNTGELFF. DNA of the CDR3: TGTGCCATCAGTGAGGGGTCAGGGGGCAACACCGGGGAGCTGTTTTTT.

The chain is built from TRBV7-2 and TRBJ2-2, with D possibly TRBD2 on 5 matching bases. The CDR3 runs 15 residues. Germline CDR1 reads SGHTA; CDR2 reads FQGNSA. Trimming pared 1 base from V and 1 base from J, leaving 7 bases between. CDR3 bases: TGTGCCAGCAGCTTAGTTGCGGGGAACACCGGGGAGCTGTTTTTT. Amino acids: CASSLVAGNTGELFF.

The rearrangement links TRBV7-2 to TRBJ2-3; 8 bases are shared with TRBD2. This CDR3 is built from 16 residues. Germline trimming cut 2 bases from V and 4 bases from J; bases unmatched to any gene: 8. CDR1 and CDR2 from the germline V gene are SGHTA and FQGNSA. The CDR3 bases are TGTGCCAGCAGCTTACCGGGACTAGAGGCGTCAGATACGCAGTATTTT. It specifies CASSLPGLEASDTQYF.

The V gene is TRBV7-9, the J gene TRBJ2-7; D is undetermined. Trimming left V 3 bases short and J 0 bases short, with 12 bases between. CDR1 is SEHNR, CDR2 FQNEAQ, per germline (reference sequence). CDR3 size: 15 residues. In DNA, the CDR3 is TGTGCCAGCAGCTTTTTGTCAGGCCTCTCCTACGAGCAGTACTTC. Translated, it gives CASSFLSGLSYEQYF.